The following is a TCR beta chain sequence with its context. The repertoire was sequenced with immunoSEQ multiplex PCR; TCRdb's copy has only in-frame clones and lacks some. The sample lists 95,000 to 130,000 clones, about 93% occurring once. Trimming removed 0 bases at V and 3 bases at J, with 9 bases between. CDR1 and CDR2 from the germline V gene are MRHNA and SNTAGT. This CDR3 is built from 15 residues. This sample is part of a study of control samples from healthy donors and cancer patients. The TCR sequence derives from a young man in good health. The chain recombines TRBV6-4 with TRBJ1-5; D is unresolved. Sequenced input: blood. The CDR3 loop reads CASSDSNIYNQPQHF. The DNA for the CDR3 is TGTGCCAGCAGTGACTCGAACATCTACAATCAGCCCCAGCATTTT.